Sequencing of this TCR beta chain was carried out in a study of cytomegalovirus exposure and HLA in healthy donors. Study details: A subsequent analysis stated that the 120 or so validation repertoires were run on the same platform as the roughly 670 first-cohort repertoires.

Using immunoSEQ multiplex PCR, the repertoire was profiled, and TCRdb retains in-frame clones only, with some absent. Of 220,000 or so clones in the sample, 80% to 90% were seen once. Comment on this clone: The target antigen is unknown.

Germline V gene data show CDR1 as MGHDK and CDR2 as SYGVNS. V lost 5 bases and J lost 8, with 12 bases in between. The CDR3 consists of 12 residues. The study, taken as a whole, reports: Cytomegalovirus-associated status was assigned to about 170 TCR beta chains.

Sequenced sample: PBMCs. This sequence was found in a woman under 30 in good health and CMV-seropositive. The genes are TRBV25-1 and TRBJ1-2, with D possibly matching TRBD1 (5 bases). CDR3 protein: CASSFQGRGYTF. As DNA, the CDR3 is TGTGCCAGCAGTTTTCAGGGCCGGGGCTACACCTTC.